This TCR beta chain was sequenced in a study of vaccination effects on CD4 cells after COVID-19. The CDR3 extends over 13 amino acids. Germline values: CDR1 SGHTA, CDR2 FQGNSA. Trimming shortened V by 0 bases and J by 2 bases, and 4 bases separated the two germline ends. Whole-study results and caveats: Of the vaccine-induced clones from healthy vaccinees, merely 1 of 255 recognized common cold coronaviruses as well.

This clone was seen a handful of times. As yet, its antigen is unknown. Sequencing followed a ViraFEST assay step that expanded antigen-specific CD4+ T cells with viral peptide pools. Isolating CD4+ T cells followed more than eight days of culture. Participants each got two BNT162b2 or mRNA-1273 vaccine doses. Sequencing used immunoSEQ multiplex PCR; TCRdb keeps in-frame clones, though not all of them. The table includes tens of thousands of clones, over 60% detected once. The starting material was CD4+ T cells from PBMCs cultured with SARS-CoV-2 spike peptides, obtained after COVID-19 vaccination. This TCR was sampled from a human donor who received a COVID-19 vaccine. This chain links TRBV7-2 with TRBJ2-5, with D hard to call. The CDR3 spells CASSLAEQETQYF. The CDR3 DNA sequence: TGTGCCAGCAGCTTAGCCGAACAAGAGACCCAGTACTTC.